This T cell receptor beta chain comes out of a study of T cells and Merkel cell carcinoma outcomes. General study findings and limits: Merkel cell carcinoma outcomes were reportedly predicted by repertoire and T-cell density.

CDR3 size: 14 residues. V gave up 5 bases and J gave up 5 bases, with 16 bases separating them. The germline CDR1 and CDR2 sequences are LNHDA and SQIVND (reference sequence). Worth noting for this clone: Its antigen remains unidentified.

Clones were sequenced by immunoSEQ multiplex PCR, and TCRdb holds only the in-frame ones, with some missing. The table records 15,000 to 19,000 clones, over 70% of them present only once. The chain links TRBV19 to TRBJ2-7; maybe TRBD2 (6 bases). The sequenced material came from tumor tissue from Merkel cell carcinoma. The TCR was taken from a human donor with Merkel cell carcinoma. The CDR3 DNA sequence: TGTGCCAGTAGTGGTAGCGGTATAAAGGACGAGCAGTACTTC. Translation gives CASSGSGIKDEQYF.